Sequencing of this T cell receptor (beta chain) was carried out in a study of T-cell reconstitution after alpha-beta-depleted transplantation in children. Study results and limitations: Expanded graft clones, several hundred of them, were reportedly the source of alpha-beta T cells about two months after transplant.

As to this clonotype: What it binds is not known.

Germline V CDR1 and CDR2: SQVTM, ANQGSEA. The CDR3 spans 13 residues. Between the trimmed V and J ends, which lost 3 bases and 0 bases, there was a span of 8 bases. Preparation of the TCRbeta library used unique molecular identifiers. TCRdb re-derived calls from the PCR reads in MiXCR, one entry per CDR3 protein. There are a few hundred thousand distinct CDR3 sequences in the sample; roughly a quarter occur only once, and 30% to 45% lies in the top ten. This receptor was identified in a boy less than two years old with Wiskott-Aldrich syndrome, due to receive a stem cell transplant. Sequences were derived from PBMCs, sampled before TCRalphabeta/CD19-depleted stem cell transplant. The chain carries TRBV29-1 and TRBJ1-1; no firm D call. The CDR3 coding sequence is TGCAGCGTTGAGCGGGGATTGAACACTGAAGCTTTCTTT. Encoded protein: CSVERGLNTEAFF.